Listed here are 5 T cell receptor beta chains from one sample, sequenced in a study of shared clonotypes between healthy human individuals. Repertoires were generated with immunoSEQ multiplex PCR, while TCRdb's copy carries only in-frame clones and drops some. The sample carries 1,400,000 or so clones, about 98.5% recorded once. Sequenced input: naive CD4+ T cells sorted from blood. Subset denoted: CD45RA+ positively selected. The receptors were sampled from a man aged 30 to 45 in good health.

The chain combines TRBV11-1 with TRBJ2-1, with D tentatively TRBD2 (5 bases). CDR1 and CDR2 (germline): SGHAT, FQDESV (reference sequence). The CDR3 runs 14 residues. The V gene lost 1 base and the J gene lost 4 bases, with 8 bases spanning the gap. The CDR3 sequence is CASSLGSGYNEQFF. CDR3 bases: TGTGCCAGCAGCTTAGGGTCGGGGTACAATGAGCAGTTCTTC.

The CDR3 coding sequence is TGTGCCAGCAGTTGGTCCGCGAATTCTAGAAATGAGCAGTTCTTC. As protein: CASSWSANSRNEQFF. This rearrangement joins TRBV6-5 to TRBJ2-1, with unresolved D. The germline V gene encodes CDR1 MNHEY and CDR2 SVGAGI. The ends were cut back, 4 bases at V and 7 bases at J, with 17 bases in the middle. The CDR3 is 15 residues long.

This clone is a singleton in its sample. This chain connects TRBV7-6 to TRBJ2-1, with TRBD1 matching 7 bases. CDR3 length: 16 residues. The germline V gene encodes CDR1 SGHVS and CDR2 FNYEAQ. V was clipped by 4 bases and J by 2 bases; unmatched bases: 8. The CDR3 coding sequence is TGTGCCAGCAGCTCCCAGACAGGGCGAGCCTACAATGAGCAGTTCTTC. Translating it yields CASSSQTGRAYNEQFF. The whole variable domain, remainder taken from reference TRBV7-6 and TRBJ2-1, is GAGVSQSPRYKVTKRGQDVALRCDPISGHVSLYWYRQALGQGPEFLTYFNYEAQQDKSGLPNDRFSAERPEGSISTLTIQRTEQRDSAMYRCASSSQTGRAYNEQFFGPGTRLTVL.

The chain has TRBV11-2 and TRBJ2-7; D gene ambiguous. Looked up from germline, CDR1 is SGHAT and CDR2 is FQNNGV. CDR3 size: 12 residues. Trimming shortened V by 5 bases and J by 6 bases, and 11 bases separated the two germline ends. This CDR3 is CASSRRSAEQYF. The CDR3, as DNA: TGTGCCAGCAGCCGCCGGTCGGCCGAGCAGTACTTC.

This chain joins TRBV7-2 and TRBJ2-3; TRBD2 might be the D (5 bases). CDR3 length: 15 amino acids. Germline lookup yields CDR1 SGHTA and CDR2 FQGNSA. V lost 3 bases, J lost 4 bases, and 14 bases lay in between. The CDR3 is CASSFGRMRADTQYF. As DNA, the CDR3 is TGTGCCAGCAGCTTTGGCAGGATGCGGGCAGATACGCAGTATTTT. Using reference TRBV7-2 and TRBJ2-3 for the parts outside the CDR3, the full variable domain is GAGVSQSPSNKVTEKGKDVELRCDPISGHTALYWYRQSLGQGLEFLIYFQGNSAPDKSGLPSDRFSAERTGGSVSTLTIQRTQQEDSAVYLCASSFGRMRADTQYFGPGTRLTVL.